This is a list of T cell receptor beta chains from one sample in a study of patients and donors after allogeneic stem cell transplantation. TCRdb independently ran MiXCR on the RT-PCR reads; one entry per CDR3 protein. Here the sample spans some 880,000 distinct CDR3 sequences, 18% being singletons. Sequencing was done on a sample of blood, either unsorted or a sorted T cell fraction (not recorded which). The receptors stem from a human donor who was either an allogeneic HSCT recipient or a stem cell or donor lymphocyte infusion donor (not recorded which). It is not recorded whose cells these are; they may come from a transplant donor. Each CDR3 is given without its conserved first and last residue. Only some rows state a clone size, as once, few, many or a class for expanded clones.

ASSPQIAGLNGQF | TRBJ2-1 | TRBV7-8 | .
SGGGARVDTQY | TRBJ2-3 | TRBV29-1 | few
ASSKLTGYETQY | TRBJ2-5 | TRBV6-1 | few
ASSLAAREQF | TRBJ2-1 | TRBV5-1 | many
ASSLTASGRYEQF | TRBJ2-1 | TRBV14 | few
ASNLRKLYGYT | TRBJ1-2 | TRBV28 | .
ASSFKTSEF | TRBJ2-1 | TRBV12-3/TRBV12-4 | few
ASSLLDSNQPQH | TRBJ1-5 | TRBV12-3/TRBV12-4 | many
ASSLRTGGNNEQF | TRBJ2-1 | TRBV7-2 | .
SARDNEGPNTEAF | TRBJ1-1 | TRBV20-1 | many
ASRAKGTWNTEAF | TRBJ1-1 | TRBV12-3/TRBV12-4 | few
SVDLRGQGFDEQY | TRBJ2-7 | TRBV29-1 | few
ASSTLRGIDTQY | TRBJ2-3 | TRBV5-1 | few
ASSSAGEKSEQY | TRBJ2-7 | TRBV6-5 | .